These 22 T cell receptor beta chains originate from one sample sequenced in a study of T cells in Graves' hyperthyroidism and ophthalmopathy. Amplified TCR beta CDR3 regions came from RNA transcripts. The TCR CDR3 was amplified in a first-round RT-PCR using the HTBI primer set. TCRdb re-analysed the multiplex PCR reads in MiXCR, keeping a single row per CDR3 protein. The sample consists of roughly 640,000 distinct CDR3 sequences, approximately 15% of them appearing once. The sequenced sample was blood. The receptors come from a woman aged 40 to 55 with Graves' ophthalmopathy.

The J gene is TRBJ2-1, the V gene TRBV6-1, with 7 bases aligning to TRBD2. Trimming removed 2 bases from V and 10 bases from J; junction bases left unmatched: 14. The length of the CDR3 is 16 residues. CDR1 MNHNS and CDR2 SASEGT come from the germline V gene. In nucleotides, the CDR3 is TGTGCCAGCAGTGAAACGGCTTCTAGCGGTCTGGGGGAGCAGTTCTTC. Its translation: CASSETASSGLGEQFF.

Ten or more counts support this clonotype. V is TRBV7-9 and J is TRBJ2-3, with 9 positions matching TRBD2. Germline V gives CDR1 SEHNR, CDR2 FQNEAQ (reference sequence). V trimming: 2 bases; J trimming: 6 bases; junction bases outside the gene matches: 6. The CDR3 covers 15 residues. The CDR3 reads CASSLMSGRTDTQYF. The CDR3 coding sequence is TGTGCCAGCAGCTTAATGAGCGGGAGGACCGATACGCAGTATTTT.

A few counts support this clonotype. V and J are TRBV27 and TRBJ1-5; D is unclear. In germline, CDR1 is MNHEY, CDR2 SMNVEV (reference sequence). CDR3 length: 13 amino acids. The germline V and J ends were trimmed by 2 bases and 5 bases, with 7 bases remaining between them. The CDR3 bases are TGTGCCAGCAGTTTAAGCTGGGATCAGCCCCAGCATTTT. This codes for CASSLSWDQPQHF.

The CDR3 loop is CASSQGVLREKLFF. CDR3 DNA sequence: TGTGCCAGCAGCCAAGGGGTTTTGAGAGAAAAACTGTTTTTT. The genes are TRBV12-3 or TRBV12-4 and TRBJ1-4; D might be TRBD1 (5 bases). The CDR3 length is 14 residues. The V gene lost 6 bases and the J gene lost 8 bases, with 16 bases spanning the gap.

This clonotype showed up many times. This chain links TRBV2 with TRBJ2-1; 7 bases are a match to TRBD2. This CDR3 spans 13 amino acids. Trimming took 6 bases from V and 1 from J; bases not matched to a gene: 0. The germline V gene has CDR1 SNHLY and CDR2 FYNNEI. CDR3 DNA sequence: TGTGCCAGCAGGGGGGGGTCCTACAATGAGCAGTTCTTC. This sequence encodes CASRGGSYNEQFF.

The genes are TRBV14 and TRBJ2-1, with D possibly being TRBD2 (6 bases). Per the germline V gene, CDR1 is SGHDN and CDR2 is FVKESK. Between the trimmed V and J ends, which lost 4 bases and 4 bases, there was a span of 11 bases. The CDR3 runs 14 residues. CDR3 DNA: TGTGCCAGCAGCCGCGGGGCTGTTTACAATGAGCAGTTCTTC. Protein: CASSRGAVYNEQFF.

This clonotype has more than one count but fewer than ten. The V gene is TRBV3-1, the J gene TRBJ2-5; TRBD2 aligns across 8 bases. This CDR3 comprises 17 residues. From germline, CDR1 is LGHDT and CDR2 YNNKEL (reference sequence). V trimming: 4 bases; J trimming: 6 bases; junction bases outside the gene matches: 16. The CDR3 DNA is TGTGCCAGCAGCCCCACCCGGGGGAAGCGGGAGAGCCAGACCCAGTACTTC. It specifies CASSPTRGKRESQTQYF.

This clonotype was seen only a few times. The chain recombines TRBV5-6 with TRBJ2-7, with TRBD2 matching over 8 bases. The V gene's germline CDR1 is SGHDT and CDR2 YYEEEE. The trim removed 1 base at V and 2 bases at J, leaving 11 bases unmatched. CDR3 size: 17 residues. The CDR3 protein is CASSLYDGGVRTYEQYF. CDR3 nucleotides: TGTGCCAGCAGCTTGTACGACGGGGGGGTACGAACCTACGAGCAGTACTTC.

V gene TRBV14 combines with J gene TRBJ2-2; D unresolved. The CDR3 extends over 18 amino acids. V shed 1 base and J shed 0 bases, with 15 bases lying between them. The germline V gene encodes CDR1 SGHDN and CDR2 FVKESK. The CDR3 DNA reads TGTGCCAGCAGCCAAGTAGGAAGAGGAAGCCCGAACACCGGGGAGCTGTTTTTT. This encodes CASSQVGRGSPNTGELFF.

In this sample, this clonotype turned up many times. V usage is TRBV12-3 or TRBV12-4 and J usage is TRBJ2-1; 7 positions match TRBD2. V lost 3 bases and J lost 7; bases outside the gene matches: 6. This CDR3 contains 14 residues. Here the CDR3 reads CASSLPPGRNEQFF. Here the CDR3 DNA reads TGTGCCAGCAGTTTGCCCCCCGGGAGGAATGAGCAGTTCTTC.

The CDR3 loop reads CASSQGGNPEFYEQYF. The DNA of the CDR3 is TGTGCCAGCAGCCAGGGGGGCAACCCCGAGTTCTACGAGCAGTACTTC. This sequence joins TRBV4-2 and TRBJ2-7; D might be TRBD1 or TRBD2, each matching 6 bases. The CDR3 is made up of 16 amino acids. V lost 3 bases, J lost 3 bases, and 18 bases lay in between. Looked up from germline, CDR1 is LGHNA and CDR2 is YNFKEQ.

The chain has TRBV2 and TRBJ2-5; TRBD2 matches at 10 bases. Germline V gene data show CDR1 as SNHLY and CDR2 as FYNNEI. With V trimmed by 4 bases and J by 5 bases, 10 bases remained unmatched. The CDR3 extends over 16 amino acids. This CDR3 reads CASSARLAGVWETQYF. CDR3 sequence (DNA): TGTGCCAGCAGTGCCCGTCTAGCGGGAGTTTGGGAGACCCAGTACTTC.

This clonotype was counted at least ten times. CDR3 loop: CASSPAREQYF. The CDR3 DNA is TGTGCCAGCTCACCAGCCCGCGAGCAGTACTTC. The chain recombines TRBV18 with TRBJ2-7; the D is unclear. V lost 2 bases and J 6 bases, leaving 5 bases between the germline ends. There are 11 residues in the CDR3. Germline lookup yields CDR1 KGHSH and CDR2 LQKENI. Using reference TRBV18 and TRBJ2-7 for the parts outside the CDR3, the full variable domain is NAGVMQNPRHLVRRRGQEARLRCSPMKGHSHVYWYRQLPEEGLKFMVYLQKENIIDESGMPKERFSAEFPKEGPSILRIQQVVRGDSAAYFCASSPAREQYFGPGTRLTVT.

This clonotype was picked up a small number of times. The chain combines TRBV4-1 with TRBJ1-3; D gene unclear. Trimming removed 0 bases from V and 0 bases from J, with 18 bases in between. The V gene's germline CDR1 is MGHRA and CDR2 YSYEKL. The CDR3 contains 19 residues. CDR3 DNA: TGCGCCAGCAGCCAAGATCAGGCAGGCCTTCCTCGCTCTGGAAACACCATATATTTT. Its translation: CASSQDQAGLPRSGNTIYF.

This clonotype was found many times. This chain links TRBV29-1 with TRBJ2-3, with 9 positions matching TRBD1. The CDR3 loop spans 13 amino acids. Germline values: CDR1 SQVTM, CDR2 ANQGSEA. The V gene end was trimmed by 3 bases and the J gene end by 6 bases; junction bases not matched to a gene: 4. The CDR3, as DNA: TGCAGCGTTGAGGGGACAGGGTGGGATACGCAGTATTTT. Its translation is CSVEGTGWDTQYF.

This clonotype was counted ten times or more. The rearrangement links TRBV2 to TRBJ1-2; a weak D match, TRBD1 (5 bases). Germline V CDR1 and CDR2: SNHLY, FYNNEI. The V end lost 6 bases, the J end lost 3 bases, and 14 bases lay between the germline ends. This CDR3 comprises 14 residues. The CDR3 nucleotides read TGTGCCAGCAGGCCGGGTCAACAGGACTATGGCTACACCTTC. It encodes CASRPGQQDYGYTF.

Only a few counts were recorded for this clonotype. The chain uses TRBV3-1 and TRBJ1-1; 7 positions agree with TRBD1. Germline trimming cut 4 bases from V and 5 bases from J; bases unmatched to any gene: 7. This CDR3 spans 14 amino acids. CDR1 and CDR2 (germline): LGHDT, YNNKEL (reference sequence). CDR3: CASSRNRGVTEAFF. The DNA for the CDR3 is TGTGCCAGCAGCCGGAACAGGGGAGTAACTGAAGCTTTCTTT.

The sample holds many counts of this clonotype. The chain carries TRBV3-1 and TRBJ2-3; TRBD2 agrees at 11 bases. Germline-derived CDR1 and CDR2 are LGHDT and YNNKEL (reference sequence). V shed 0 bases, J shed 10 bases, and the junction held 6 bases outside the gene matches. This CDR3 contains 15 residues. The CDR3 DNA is TGTGCCAGCAGCCAAGAGGCACTAGCGGGAGTGGCGCAGTATTTT. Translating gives CASSQEALAGVAQYF.

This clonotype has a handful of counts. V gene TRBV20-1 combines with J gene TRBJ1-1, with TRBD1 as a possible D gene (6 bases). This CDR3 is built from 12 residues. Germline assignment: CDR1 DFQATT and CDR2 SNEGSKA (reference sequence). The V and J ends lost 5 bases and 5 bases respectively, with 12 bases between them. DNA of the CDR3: TGCAGTGCTGGGCAGGGGCGGACTGAAGCTTTCTTT. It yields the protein CSAGQGRTEAFF.

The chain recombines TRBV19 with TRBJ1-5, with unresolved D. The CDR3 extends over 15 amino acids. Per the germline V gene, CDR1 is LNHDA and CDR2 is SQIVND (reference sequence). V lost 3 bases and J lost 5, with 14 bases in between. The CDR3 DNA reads TGTGCCAGTAGTATGGGAAGGAACAAGGATCAGCCCCAGCATTTT. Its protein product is CASSMGRNKDQPQHF.

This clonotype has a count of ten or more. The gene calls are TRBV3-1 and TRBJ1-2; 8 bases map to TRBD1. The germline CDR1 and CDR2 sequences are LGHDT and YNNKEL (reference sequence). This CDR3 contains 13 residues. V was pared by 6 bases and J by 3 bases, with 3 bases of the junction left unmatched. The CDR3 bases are TGTGCCAGCAGGGCAGGGGGCCACTATGGCTACACCTTC. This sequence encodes CASRAGGHYGYTF. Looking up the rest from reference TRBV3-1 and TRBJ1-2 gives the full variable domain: DTAVSQTPKYLVTQMGNDKSIKCEQNLGHDTMYWYKQDSKKFLKIMFSYNNKELIINETVPNRFSPKSPDKAHLNLHINSLELGDSAVYFCASRAGGHYGYTFGSGTRLTVV.

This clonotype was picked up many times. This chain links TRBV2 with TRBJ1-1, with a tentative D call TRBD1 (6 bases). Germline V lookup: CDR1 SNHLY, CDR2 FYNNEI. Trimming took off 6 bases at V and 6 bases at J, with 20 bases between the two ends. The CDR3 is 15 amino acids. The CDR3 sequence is CASRETGTPVAEAFF. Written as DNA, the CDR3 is TGTGCCAGCAGGGAAACCGGGACACCCGTCGCTGAAGCTTTCTTT.